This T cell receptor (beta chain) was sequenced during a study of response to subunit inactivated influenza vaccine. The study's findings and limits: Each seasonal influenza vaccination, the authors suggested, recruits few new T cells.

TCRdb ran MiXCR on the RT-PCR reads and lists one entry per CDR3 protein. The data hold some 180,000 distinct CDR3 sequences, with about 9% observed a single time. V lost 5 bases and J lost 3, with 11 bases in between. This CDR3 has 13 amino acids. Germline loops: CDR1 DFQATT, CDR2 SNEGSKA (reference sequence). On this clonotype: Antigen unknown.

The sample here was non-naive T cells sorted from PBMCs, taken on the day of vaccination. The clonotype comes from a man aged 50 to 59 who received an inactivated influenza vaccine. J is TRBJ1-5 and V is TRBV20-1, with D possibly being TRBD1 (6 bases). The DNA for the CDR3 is TGCAGTGCTGCAAGGGGGTTCAATCAGCCCCAGCATTTT. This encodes CSAARGFNQPQHF.